This section outlines one T cell receptor beta chain sequence together with its context. Its binding antigen is unknown. Nothing much larger sits one base from this clone, and base qualities are not available. This specimen comes from a study of persistence of HIV-infected CD4 T cells (dated by TCRdb to 2019 to 2021). Study-wide context: The median time participants had been on suppressive ART was about eight years. Peripheral blood samples of up to 180 mL were obtained at multiple time points, with the exception of a couple of participants, for whom leukapheresis was performed at a single time point. CMV- and HIV-1 Gag-responding CD4+ T cells were isolated from ART-treated individuals so that antigen-driven clonal expansion of HIV-1-infected cells could be examined. Proviral sequencing was used to assess clonality among infected cells, whereas TCRbeta sequencing gauged the clonality of all cells within each sorted population. For the TCR cluster analysis across participants, eight or nine participants were included for CMV and more than five participants for Gag.

The paper's findings and limits, for the study overall: Because the TCR analyses were done in bulk, restricting them to just the rare CMV-responding cells that actually carried HIV-1 proviruses was not possible. A correlation was observed between TCR oligoclonality and proviral oligoclonality within the same sorted populations. Only a small number of individuals took part in the study, and only a limited range of antigens was tested. Significantly lower TCRbeta richness was observed in CMV- and Gag-responding cells than in anti-CD3/anti-CD28-responding cells, and higher oligoclonality was observed in CMV-responding cells than in CD3/CD28-stimulated and Gag-responding cells. Degenerate expanded CDR3beta sequences were enriched in antigen-responding cells, suggesting convergent selection of CD4+ responses to CMV and Gag.

The immunoSEQ hsTCRB assay version 4 in survey mode was used to sequence TCRbeta repertoires from genomic DNA. Genomic DNA was diluted to roughly 9.5 ng/uL, using up to 1 ug per sample for TCRbeta sequencing. The paper's data handling went like this. TCRbeta data analysis was done in ImmunoSeq Analyzer 3.0, and diversity was calculated on productive nucleotide rearrangements. The improved Chao index was used to estimate lower-bound TCR diversity, and the Gini coefficient was used to estimate clonality using the Immunarch R package. When different nucleotide rearrangements encoded the same CDR3beta amino acid sequence, each rearrangement was treated as a distinct clonotype. Differential abundance analysis identified TCRbeta sequences significantly enriched in antigen-responding cells relative to anti-CD3/anti-CD28-activated cells. GLIPH2 clustered TCRs by predicted peptide-MHC specificity, both within individual participants and across merged participant data sets. Sourced from immuneACCESS, this table was stored by TCRdb with only in-frame sequences that have V and J called. A share of the clones is absent; for the studies checked, an unresolved V gene accounts for under half, and the remainder has no known explanation. V and J calls and clone size are given by that table; D and trimming were obtained from the DNA. A total of roughly 9,100 clones appear in this sample, 82% of them only once. 2% to 2.5% of the sample is taken by the ten largest.

V gives up 4 bases and J gives up 1 base, and the segment between their germline ends measures 14 bases. CDR1 is given as KGHDR and CDR2 as SFDVKD, both from the germline V gene. From the cysteine through the phenylalanine, the CDR3 covers 16 amino acids. CDR3 DNA is the only sequence kept; it has 48 bases, read in frame from the first base. The intended sense of this specimen's treatment or condition label: suppressive antiretroviral therapy. Cells were stimulated with a pool of overlapping HIV-1 Gag 15-mer peptides at around 0.91 ug per peptide per mL. CD4+ T cells that responded were sorted based on upregulation of both CD40 ligand and CD69. Participants were HIV-1-infected adults who started suppressive ART during chronic infection. Plasma HIV-1 RNA had been undetectable (below 50 copies/mL) in participants for at least 4 years. To be included, a participant needed positive CMV serology and a CD4+ T cell count above 400 cells/uL. Before stimulation, PBMCs were isolated using density centrifugation and then depleted of CD8+ T cells. Stimulation of CD8-depleted PBMCs was carried out for 15 to 20 hours with anti-CD28/CD49d costimulation, CD40-blocking antibody and enfuvirtide, to prevent new infections. Cells were sorted on a Beckman Coulter MoFlo Legacy or XDP sorter, with propidium iodide excluding dead cells. For samples with more than one million cells, genomic DNA was extracted with the QIAamp DNA Mini Kit, and for all other samples the Quick-DNA Microprep Kit was used.

This receptor was identified in an adult woman with HIV who was CMV-seropositive. This specimen was CD4+ T cells sorted from PBMCs after approximately 19-hour stimulation, taken from a patient who received antiretroviral therapy. In light of the paper, this sample's cell subset or site label describes: CD40L+CD69+ CD4 T cells responding to HIV-1 Gag peptides. The rearrangement joined TRBV24-1 to TRBJ2-3; TRBD1 is a weak D gene call, 6 bases matching. The nucleotide sequence is TGTGCCACCAGTGACCAACAGGGCGTGGGCACAGATACGCAGTATTTT. Its protein is CATSDQQGVGTDTQYF.